This record looks at one T cell receptor (beta chain) sequence and its context. Its antigen is undetermined. These data come from a study of T cell responses to AZD1222 COVID-19 vaccine. Study-level points and caveats: The CD4 TCRs associated with vaccination extended across spike and predominated at 160-218 and 743-854.

Some clones are missing from TCRdb's copy, which holds only in-frame ones; the method was immunoSEQ multiplex PCR. The sample shows around 150,000 clones, roughly 91% of them seen only once. Germline values: CDR1 SGHTA, CDR2 FQGNSA. The CDR3 has 18 amino acids. Trimming removed 1 base from V and 5 bases from J; junction bases left unmatched: 14. This clonotype originated in an adult who received the AZD1222 COVID-19 vaccine. The gene calls are TRBV7-2 and TRBJ2-5, with 9 bases that match TRBD2. Material: peripheral blood, obtained 28 days after the second AZD1222 dose. CDR3 sequence: CASSLGGIAGVGRETQYF. The CDR3 DNA sequence: TGTGCCAGCAGCTTAGGGGGGATAGCGGGAGTGGGACGGGAGACCCAGTACTTC.